The rows below give T cell receptor beta chains drawn from one sample of a study of cytomegalovirus exposure and HLA in healthy donors. The assay was immunoSEQ multiplex PCR, and TCRdb's table has in-frame clones only and misses some. The sample shows around 60,000 clones, 90% to 96% of them seen only once. The sequenced sample was PBMCs. The receptors stem from a woman aged 18-30 years in good health and CMV-seronegative. The CDR3 runs from the conserved cysteine through the conserved F or W. A D gene is named only where the DNA matches it firmly. Expanded clones get a size class; other rows say once, few or many, or leave the size out.

TGTGCCAGCAGCTTAGGGGGACTAGCGGGGCAAGAGACCCAGTACTTC CASSLGGLAGQETQYF once TRBJ2-5 TRBV11-3 TRBD2
TGTGCCAGCAGTCCCGGGGACAATCCCAACTATGGCTACACCTTC CASSPGDNPNYGYTF - TRBJ1-2 TRBV28 -
TGCGCCAGCAGCCTCGGACTAGCGGGGGCCTCCTACGAGCAGTACTTC CASSLGLAGASYEQYF - TRBJ2-7 TRBV4-3 TRBD2
TGTGCCAGCAGCCCCCCGGGCACTGAAGCTTTCTTT CASSPPGTEAFF - TRBJ1-1 TRBV7-9 -
TGTGCCAGCAGCCAAGGACAGGGGGGGACTGAAGCTTTCTTT CASSQGQGGTEAFF - TRBJ1-1 TRBV5-4 TRBD1
TGTGCCAGCAGTTGGGGCATTCGCGCTAGCACAGATACGCAGTATTTT CASSWGIRASTDTQYF once TRBJ2-3 TRBV27 -
TGTGCCAGCTCAGGAACAGGGGGAAGCACAGATACGCAGTATTTT CASSGTGGSTDTQYF - TRBJ2-3 TRBV18 TRBD1
TGTGCCACCAGCCGCTCAATTACAGGGGAGCCTGAAGCTTTCTTT CATSRSITGEPEAFF - TRBJ1-1 TRBV15 TRBD1
TGTGCCAGCAGTCCCGAACAGGGTCAGCCCCAGCATTTT CASSPEQGQPQHF - TRBJ1-5 TRBV6-6 -
TGTGCCAGCAGTTGGGGGGGGGAGACCCAGTACTTC CASSWGGETQYF - TRBJ2-5 TRBV28 TRBD2
TGTGCCAGCTCACCAAGGAGGGGAAGCTCCTACGAGCAGTACTTC CASSPRRGSSYEQYF - TRBJ2-7 TRBV18 -
TGTGCCAGCAGTTTAGGGGGACAGACCACTGAAGCTTTCTTT CASSLGGQTTEAFF - TRBJ1-1 TRBV28 TRBD1
TGCGCCAGCAGCCCGGCGGGGGGCACAGATACGCAGTATTTT CASSPAGGTDTQYF - TRBJ2-3 TRBV4-3 TRBD2
TGTGCCACCAGCCCCAGAGGGGGCGCAGTCTCGGGCGAGCAGTACTTC CATSPRGGAVSGEQYF - TRBJ2-7 TRBV15 TRBD1
TGTGCCAGCAGCTTGGATGTCCCGACGGGGGGCTACACCTTC CASSLDVPTGGYTF few TRBJ1-2 TRBV5-5 -
TGCGCCAGCAGCCAAGATTGGACAGTTAATGAAAAACTGTTTTTT CASSQDWTVNEKLFF - TRBJ1-4 TRBV4-1 -
TGTGCCAGCAGTGAGAGGGGGTTCCACTCCTACGAGCAGTACTTC CASSERGFHSYEQYF - TRBJ2-7 TRBV6-4 -
TGTGCCAGCTCACCACCGGTTGGGGCGGAGACCCAGTACTTC CASSPPVGAETQYF - TRBJ2-5 TRBV18 -
TGTGCCAGCAGTCCATACATGGACAGGGGCGACAGATTGTACTTC CASSPYMDRGDRLYF - TRBJ2-5 TRBV28 TRBD1
TGCGCCAGCAGCCCCAGACAGGCCGGATATAATGAAAAACTGTTTTTT CASSPRQAGYNEKLFF - TRBJ1-4 TRBV5-1 -
TGTGCCAGCAGCGTAGCTCGAGACAGGGCAGATCCCTACGAGCAGTACTTC CASSVARDRADPYEQYF - TRBJ2-7 TRBV9 TRBD1
TGTGCCAGCTCCGGCAGGGGGGCCGGGGAGCTGTTTTTT CASSGRGAGELFF few TRBJ2-2 TRBV6-6 -
TGTGCCAGCAGGCTAGCAAGTAATGAGCAGTTCTTC CASRLASNEQFF once TRBJ2-1 TRBV27 -
TGTGCCAGCAGCCCGGACTACAACACCGGGGAGCTGTTTTTT CASSPDYNTGELFF - TRBJ2-2 TRBV7-2 -
TGTGCCAGCTCACCACGACTTGGGACAGAGAACACCGGGGAGCTGTTTTTT CASSPRLGTENTGELFF - TRBJ2-2 TRBV18 TRBD1
TGTGCCAGTAGTATTGAGGGCAGGTGGGACTACGAGCAGTACTTC CASSIEGRWDYEQYF - TRBJ2-7 TRBV19 -
TGTGCCAGCAGCGACAGGGGCGCGGAGCGTGAAAAACTGTTTTTT CASSDRGAEREKLFF once TRBJ1-4 TRBV7-9 TRBD1
TGCGCCAGCAGCCCCGGGACTTCTGGGGCCAACGTCCTGACTTTC CASSPGTSGANVLTF - TRBJ2-6 TRBV4-3 -
TGTGCCAGCAGCAGGGGCCCTAGCACAGATACGCAGTATTTT CASSRGPSTDTQYF - TRBJ2-3 TRBV9 -
TGTGCCAGCAGCTTAGGGGGCAACTATGGCTACACCTTC CASSLGGNYGYTF - TRBJ1-2 TRBV11-1 -
TGTGCCAGCAGCCAAACAGACAGGTCCCTGCCCCAGCATTTT CASSQTDRSLPQHF - TRBJ1-5 TRBV4-2 -